The clone carrying this TCR beta chain was recorded once. V was cut by 4 bases and J by 1 base, with 8 bases left in between. CDR1 is KGHDR, CDR2 SFDVKD, per germline. The CDR3 runs 14 residues. These data come from a study of blood T cell repertoires in COVID-19. The assay was immunoSEQ multiplex PCR, and TCRdb's table has in-frame clones only and misses some. The sample holds 250,000 or so clones, approximately 88% seen once. The sequenced sample was PBMCs or T cells enriched from blood (not recorded which). The V and J genes are TRBV24-1 and TRBJ2-3; possibly TRBD1 for D (5 bases). This sequence was found in a woman in her 30s who had been exposed to COVID-19. CDR3 nucleotide sequence: TGTGCCACCAGTGACGCGACAGGCACAGATACGCAGTATTTT. It is translated as CATSDATGTDTQYF.